This T cell receptor (beta chain) originates from a study of blood T cell repertoires in COVID-19 (dated by TCRdb to 2019 to 2021). Regarding the research as a whole: Samples from collaborators originated in the United States, Italy and Spain and spanned both the acute and convalescent phases of COVID-19. The prospective study material was composed of cDNA or gDNA derived from T cells, B-cell-depleted T cells, or PBMCs. The dataset comprised deeply sampled blood TCRbeta repertoires from subjects exposed to, actively infected with, or recovered from COVID-19. A freely available public database, intended as a resource for researchers studying the immune response to SARS-CoV-2, is where the repertoires were released. Samples were obtained from the ongoing ImmuneRACE study (first 160 participants) and from some 1,300 subjects provided by 6 global collaborators. Nearly every sample came with metadata listing a de-identified subject ID, COVID-19 status, age in years and sex. HLA class I and class II types, where available, came from metadata supplied by the sample provider rather than from assay-based typing. Broad study findings and their caveats: The quantity of clinical and demographic metadata differed by source and by participant and was supplied without curation.

The immunoSEQ Assay, a bias-controlled multiplex PCR, was used to amplify TCRbeta CDR3 regions from genomic DNA. In the authors' own workflow: The number of nucleated cells in each sample was estimated by amplification of reference gene primers within the assay. Sequence reads were collapsed and filtered to measure the absolute abundance of every unique TCRbeta CDR3 rearrangement. For each sample, productive Simpson clonality was calculated as the square root of Simpson's diversity index over productive rearrangements. Not all clones reach the TCRdb copy of this immuneACCESS table, which keeps in-frame sequences only. Checked studies attribute under half of the gap to unresolved V genes and leave the rest unexplained. That table gives V, J and clone size, and the DNA gave D and trimming. Within this sample are some 200,000 clones, with more than 75% of them counted one time only. The ten top clones hold around 5.7% of the sample.

Whole blood was collected in K2EDTA tubes by collaborating institutions according to the institutions' own protocols. For TCRbeta analysis, collaborators shipped samples in one of three forms: frozen whole blood, isolated PBMCs, or DNA extracted from either of those sample types. V loses 0 bases of germline sequence and J loses 3 bases, and the interval between the two ends is 17 bases. CDR1 is given as SEHNR and CDR2 as FQNEAQ, both from the germline V gene (reference sequence). From the cysteine through the phenylalanine, the CDR3 covers 17 amino acids. This entry keeps only the CDR3 DNA: 51 bases, framed from base 1. Remarks on this clone: Its antigen is still unknown. One base away there is no much larger clone; base qualities are not given.

This receptor was taken from a man older than 75 with acute or convalescent COVID-19. The V and J segments used are TRBV7-9 and TRBJ2-5, with a tentative D gene TRBD2 over 5 matching bases. The sequenced sample consisted of peripheral blood. The nucleotide sequence is given as TGTGCCAGCAGCTTAGCGAACGGGGTCTGGCTAAAAGAGACCCAGTACTTC. Its translation is CASSLANGVWLKETQYF.